A selection of T cell receptor beta chains follows, all from one sample in a study of OX40 agonist ivuxolimab in advanced cancers. TCRdb keeps only in-frame clones here, not all; method: immunoSEQ multiplex PCR. The sample records tens of thousands of clones, around 90% being singletons. Material: CD4+ or CD8+ T cells sorted from blood, obtained in a trial of the OX40 agonist ivuxolimab. These receptors all come from an adult with an advanced solid tumor such as melanoma, head and neck, liver or kidney cancer. The CDR3 runs from the conserved cysteine through the conserved F or W. Each record gives: V gene, clone size, D gene, J gene, CDR3 protein, CDR3 DNA. D genes are given only for firm matches. The listing skips clone size in some rows; elsewhere it reads once, few, many or a size class.

V: TRBV27
size: -
D: TRBD2
J: TRBJ2-2
CDR3: CASQRGGGPSGELFF
DNA: TGTGCCAGCCAAAGGGGCGGGGGGCCTTCCGGGGAGCTGTTTTTT

V: TRBV10-2
size: -
D: -
J: TRBJ2-1
CDR3: CASSETLGAGENEQFF
DNA: TGCGCCAGCAGTGAGACCCTTGGGGCAGGGGAAAATGAGCAGTTCTTC

V: TRBV27
size: -
D: -
J: TRBJ2-5
CDR3: CASGTPFQYF
DNA: TGTGCCAGCGGCACTCCATTTCAGTACTTC

V: TRBV7-9
size: -
D: TRBD2
J: TRBJ2-1
CDR3: CASSLLGLAGGLNEQFF
DNA: TGTGCCAGCAGCTTACTGGGACTAGCGGGGGGGTTGAATGAGCAGTTCTTC

V: TRBV28
size: -
D: -
J: TRBJ2-1
CDR3: CASSFFIAENLYNEQFF
DNA: TGTGCCAGCAGTTTCTTCATAGCGGAAAACCTCTACAATGAGCAGTTCTTC

V: TRBV4-1
size: -
D: -
J: TRBJ1-1
CDR3: CASGQDSLVGVGPDTEAFF
DNA: TGCGCCAGCGGCCAAGATAGTTTGGTGGGCGTGGGGCCGGACACTGAAGCTTTCTTT

V: TRBV7-2
size: -
D: -
J: TRBJ1-5
CDR3: CASTRLVGSNQPQHF
DNA: TGTGCCAGCACCCGTTTAGTGGGGAGCAATCAGCCCCAGCATTTT

V: TRBV7-9
size: few
D: TRBD1
J: TRBJ2-1
CDR3: CASSSPGGEQFF
DNA: TGTGCCAGCAGCTCTCCAGGGGGTGAGCAGTTCTTC

V: TRBV4-1
size: -
D: -
J: TRBJ1-6
CDR3: CASSQEIGARNSPLHF
DNA: TGCGCCAGCAGCCAAGAGATAGGGGCTAGGAATTCACCCCTCCACTTT

V: TRBV6-1
size: -
D: TRBD1
J: TRBJ1-1
CDR3: CASSDRDRVTEAFF
DNA: TGTGCCAGCAGTGACCGGGACAGGGTAACTGAAGCTTTCTTT

V: TRBV7-7
size: -
D: -
J: TRBJ2-1
CDR3: CASSLGLGWPTGDEQFF
DNA: TGTGCTAGCAGCTTAGGGCTCGGGTGGCCCACGGGCGATGAGCAGTTCTTC

V: TRBV19
size: -
D: TRBD1
J: TRBJ1-2
CDR3: CASSSRDRGEVDYGYTF
DNA: TGTGCCAGTAGTTCGCGGGACAGGGGAGAGGTCGACTATGGCTACACCTTC

V: TRBV7-2
size: -
D: -
J: TRBJ2-2
CDR3: CASSYRAGELFF
DNA: TGTGCCAGCAGCTATAGGGCCGGGGAGCTGTTTTTT

V: TRBV5-6
size: -
D: -
J: TRBJ2-3
CDR3: CASSIPRGTDTQYF
DNA: TGTGCCAGCAGCATTCCTCGGGGGACAGATACGCAGTATTTT

V: TRBV7-9
size: -
D: -
J: TRBJ1-5
CDR3: CASSGQETHQPQHF
DNA: TGTGCCAGCAGCGGGCAGGAGACCCATCAGCCCCAGCATTTT

V: TRBV7-2
size: -
D: -
J: TRBJ1-3
CDR3: CASSLLFSGNTIYF
DNA: TGTGCCAGCAGCTTATTGTTCTCTGGAAACACCATATATTTT

V: TRBV29-1
size: -
D: -
J: TRBJ1-2
CDR3: CSVVEGNYGYTF
DNA: TGCAGCGTTGTGGAGGGAAACTATGGCTACACCTTC

V: TRBV2
size: -
D: -
J: TRBJ2-1
CDR3: CASTGRVDEQFF
DNA: TGTGCCAGCACCGGACGAGTCGATGAGCAGTTCTTC

V: TRBV27
size: few
D: -
J: TRBJ2-1
CDR3: CASSGNTYNEQFF
DNA: TGTGCCAGCAGTGGCAACACCTACAATGAGCAGTTCTTC

V: TRBV7-9
size: -
D: -
J: TRBJ2-1
CDR3: CATRRDNEQFF
DNA: TGTGCTACCCGGAGGGACAATGAGCAGTTCTTC

V: TRBV13
size: -
D: -
J: TRBJ1-3
CDR3: CASSLGVSGNTIYF
DNA: TGTGCCAGCAGCTTAGGGGTTTCAGGAAACACCATATATTTT

V: TRBV6-1
size: -
D: -
J: TRBJ1-5
CDR3: CASSDRHGSNQPQHF
DNA: TGTGCCAGCAGTGATCGGCACGGAAGCAATCAGCCCCAGCATTTT

V: TRBV5-4
size: once
D: -
J: TRBJ2-1
CDR3: CASSPGPYNEQFF
DNA: TGTGCCAGCAGTCCTGGACCCTACAATGAGCAGTTCTTC

V: TRBV4-1
size: medium-sized
D: TRBD2
J: TRBJ2-1
CDR3: CASSQIPGLVHEQFF
DNA: TGCGCCAGCAGCCAAATTCCGGGACTAGTCCATGAGCAGTTCTTC

V: TRBV10-3
size: once
D: -
J: TRBJ2-7
CDR3: CAISESRETYEQYF
DNA: TGTGCCATCAGTGAGTCAAGGGAAACCTACGAGCAGTACTTC

V: TRBV27
size: -
D: -
J: TRBJ1-5
CDR3: CASSPMGNQPQHF
DNA: TGTGCCAGCAGTCCGATGGGCAATCAGCCCCAGCATTTT

V: TRBV13
size: -
D: -
J: TRBJ1-5
CDR3: CASSLGQAPQPQHF
DNA: TGTGCCAGCAGCTTAGGCCAGGCCCCACAGCCCCAGCATTTT

V: TRBV4-1
size: -
D: -
J: TRBJ1-1
CDR3: CASTLRTAQNTEAFF
DNA: TGCGCCAGCACCCTTCGGACAGCACAGAACACTGAAGCTTTCTTT

V: TRBV7-9
size: -
D: -
J: TRBJ1-2
CDR3: CASSSPQAYGYTF
DNA: TGTGCCAGCAGCTCCCCGCAGGCTTACGGCTACACCTTC